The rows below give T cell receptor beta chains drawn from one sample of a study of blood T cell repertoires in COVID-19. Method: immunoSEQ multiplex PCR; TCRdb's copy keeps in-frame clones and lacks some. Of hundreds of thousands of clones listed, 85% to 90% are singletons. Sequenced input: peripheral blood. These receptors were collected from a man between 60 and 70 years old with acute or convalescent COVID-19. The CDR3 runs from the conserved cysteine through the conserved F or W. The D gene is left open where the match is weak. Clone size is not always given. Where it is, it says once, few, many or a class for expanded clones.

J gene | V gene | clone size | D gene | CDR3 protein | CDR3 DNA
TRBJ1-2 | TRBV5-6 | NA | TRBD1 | CASSLGTGAGYTF | TGTGCCAGCAGCTTGGGGACAGGGGCAGGCTACACCTTC
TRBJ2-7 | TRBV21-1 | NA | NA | CASSAGQYEQYF | TGTGCCAGCAGCGCGGGGCAGTACGAGCAGTACTTC
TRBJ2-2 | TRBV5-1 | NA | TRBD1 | CASTAQGAGELFF | TGCGCCAGCACCGCGCAGGGGGCCGGGGAGCTGTTTTTT
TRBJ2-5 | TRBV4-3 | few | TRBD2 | CASSQAGGSQETQYF | TGCGCCAGCAGCCAAGCGGGGGGAAGCCAAGAGACCCAGTACTTC
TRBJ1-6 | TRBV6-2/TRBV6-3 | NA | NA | CASSYLPGNSPLHF | TGTGCCAGCAGTTACCTACCGGGGAATTCACCCCTCCACTTT
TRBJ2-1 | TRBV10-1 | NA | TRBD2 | CASSESVVLGGGYNEQFF | TGCGCCAGCAGTGAGTCGGTGGTTCTGGGCGGGGGATACAATGAGCAGTTCTTC
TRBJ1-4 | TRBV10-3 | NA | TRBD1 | CAISDPDRGLEKLFF | TGTGCCATCAGTGACCCGGACAGGGGGCTTGAAAAACTGTTTTTT
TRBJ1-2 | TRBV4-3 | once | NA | CASSQDRGNYGYTF | TGCGCCAGCAGCCAAGATCGTGGCAACTATGGCTACACCTTC
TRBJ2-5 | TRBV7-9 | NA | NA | CASSPFPETQYF | TGTGCCAGCAGCCCCTTTCCGGAGACCCAGTACTTC
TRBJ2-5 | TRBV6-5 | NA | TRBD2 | CASSYGVAGETQYF | TGTGCCAGCAGTTACGGGGTAGCGGGAGAGACCCAGTACTTC
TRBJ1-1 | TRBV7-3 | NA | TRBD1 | CASSLMSTGDKMNTEAFF | TGTGCCAGCAGCTTAATGAGTACAGGGGATAAAATGAACACTGAAGCTTTCTTT
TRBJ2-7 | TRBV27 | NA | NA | CASSPTQGEQYF | TGTGCCAGCAGTCCGACCCAGGGGGAGCAGTACTTC
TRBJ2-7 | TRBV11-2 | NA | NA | CASSLGGGQEQYF | TGTGCCAGCAGCTTAGGGGGGGGGCAAGAGCAGTACTTC
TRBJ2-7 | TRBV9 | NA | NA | CASSAPGQNYEQYF | TGTGCCAGCAGCGCACCCGGACAGAACTACGAGCAGTACTTC
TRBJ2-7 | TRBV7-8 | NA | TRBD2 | CASSSPWGGNRYEQYF | TGTGCCAGCAGCAGCCCGTGGGGGGGGAACCGCTACGAGCAGTACTTC
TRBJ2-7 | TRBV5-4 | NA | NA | CASSRGRGAEQYF | TGTGCCAGCAGCAGAGGTAGGGGCGCCGAGCAGTACTTC
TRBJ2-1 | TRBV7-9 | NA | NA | CASSLPDGENSYNEQFF | TGTGCCAGCAGCTTACCGGACGGGGAGAATTCCTACAATGAGCAGTTCTTC
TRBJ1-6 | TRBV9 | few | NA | CASSVGQGFSPLHF | TGTGCCAGCAGCGTAGGTCAGGGATTTTCACCCCTCCACTTT
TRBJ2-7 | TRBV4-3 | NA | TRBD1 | CASSQGVSSGGYEQYF | TGCGCCAGCAGCCAAGGAGTATCGTCAGGGGGTTACGAGCAGTACTTC
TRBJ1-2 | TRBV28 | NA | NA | CASSTLLTHEIYGYTF | TGTGCCAGCAGCACCCTACTGACACACGAGATCTATGGCTACACCTTC
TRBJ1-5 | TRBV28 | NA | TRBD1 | CASTGGSSSGQPQHF | TGTGCCAGCACAGGGGGCAGTTCCTCGGGTCAGCCCCAGCATTTT
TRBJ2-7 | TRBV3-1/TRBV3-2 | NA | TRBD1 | CASSHPTGGSYEQYF | TGTGCCAGCAGCCACCCGACAGGGGGCTCCTACGAGCAGTACTTC